The present entry profiles one T cell receptor beta chain with its context. This clonotype was counted many times. What antigen it recognizes has not been identified. One base away there is no much larger clone; base qualities are not given. Receptor libraries were prepared by 5' RACE. This sample was sequenced with an Illumina MiSeq. During library preparation, unique molecular identifiers were attached to individual cDNA molecules so that TCRs could be counted in a quantitative, reproducible way. Concerning the study's data processing: A median of about 89,000 TCRs per sample was observed, with a range of roughly 20,000 to 700,000. V, J and CDR3 annotation of the TCR reads was carried out using the Decombinator software suite. For PS versus PT1 abundance plots, all samples were subsampled to the same number of TCRs (28,000). TCRs were defined as expanded if absent before sensitization and observed at least eight times at the 2-week time point. TCRdb passed the public sequencing reads through fastp at Q25 and MiXCR, retaining productive beta sequences. Rows merge per CDR3 protein into single entries with the most common DNA and genes. In this record, the V and J calls reflect TCRdb's handling and not the investigators' own analysis. The sample yields about 81,000 distinct CDR3 sequences; about 7.7% were counted once. The ten largest clones capture 2% to 2.5% of the sample.

From the cysteine through the phenylalanine, the CDR3 covers 14 amino acids. Only CDR3 DNA remains: 42 bases, in frame from the first base. V is reduced by 5 bases and J by 3 bases, leaving a spacing of 14 bases between them. For CDR1 and CDR2, the germline V gene (reference sequence) lists DFQATT and SNEGSKA. These data are taken from a study of human T cells and chemical hapten exposure (dated by TCRdb to the early 2020s). In the study overall: Libraries were pooled for sequencing, and variation in per-sample TCR yields was attributed mainly to small differences in library volumes within the pool. In alopecia patients, the study followed how the peripheral blood TCR repertoire changed in vivo over primary and secondary sensitization to diphenylcyclopropenone (DPC), a hapten. From each blood RNA sample, both TCR alpha and TCR beta chains were sequenced.

Total RNA was extracted from unfractionated whole blood that had been collected in Tempus Blood RNA tubes. Five or six healthy volunteers served as TCR sequencing controls and were bled at day 0, 2 weeks and 6 weeks. The paper as a whole reports these results and caveats: DPC sensitization did not change the number of TCRs with a frequency above 1 in 1000, and there was no evidence of changes in global repertoire structure. After repeated subsampling, the strength of the expansion versus patch-test correlation and the threshold at which it became significant changed.

This clonotype originated in a male donor in good health. The chain joins TRBV20-1 to TRBJ1-5; 5 matching bases give a weak D call of TRBD1. The nucleotide sequence is TGCAGTGCTGGTGAGACAGTCCTCAATCAGCCCCAGCATTTT. Translated, it reads CSAGETVLNQPQHF.